Detailed here is one T cell receptor (beta chain). This clonotype came up many times. This receptor's antigen is unknown. Base qualities are not recorded, but no much larger clone differs from it by a single base. The sample is drawn from a study of tumor-infiltrating lymphocytes in oesophageal squamous cell carcinoma (dated by TCRdb to 2016 to 2018). V and J are trimmed by 4 bases and 3 bases, and the gene matches miss 3 bases of the junction. CDR1 and CDR2 (SGHRS, YFSETQ) derive from the germline V gene. The CDR3 goes from the cysteine to the phenylalanine over 13 residues. The DNA shown is the 39-base CDR3, in frame from base 1. Library preparation used PCR. Reads for this sample came from an Illumina HiSeq 2000. TCRdb redid the processing of the public reads, applying fastp at Q25 and MiXCR, and retained in-frame beta chains. CDR3 protein duplicates are merged, each entry listing the most common genes and DNA. The sample table records 16,000 or so distinct CDR3 sequences; around two fifths of these occur just once. In total, the top ten clones hold around 28% of the sample.

The origin of this receptor is a male donor with esophageal squamous cell carcinoma. Sequences were obtained from esophageal tumor tissue. The V and J segments used are TRBV5-1 and TRBJ1-1, with 7 bases matching TRBD1. The CDR3 reads as follows: CASSKQGDTEAFF. The nucleotide sequence is given as TGCGCCAGCAGCAAGCAGGGGGACACTGAAGCTTTCTTT.